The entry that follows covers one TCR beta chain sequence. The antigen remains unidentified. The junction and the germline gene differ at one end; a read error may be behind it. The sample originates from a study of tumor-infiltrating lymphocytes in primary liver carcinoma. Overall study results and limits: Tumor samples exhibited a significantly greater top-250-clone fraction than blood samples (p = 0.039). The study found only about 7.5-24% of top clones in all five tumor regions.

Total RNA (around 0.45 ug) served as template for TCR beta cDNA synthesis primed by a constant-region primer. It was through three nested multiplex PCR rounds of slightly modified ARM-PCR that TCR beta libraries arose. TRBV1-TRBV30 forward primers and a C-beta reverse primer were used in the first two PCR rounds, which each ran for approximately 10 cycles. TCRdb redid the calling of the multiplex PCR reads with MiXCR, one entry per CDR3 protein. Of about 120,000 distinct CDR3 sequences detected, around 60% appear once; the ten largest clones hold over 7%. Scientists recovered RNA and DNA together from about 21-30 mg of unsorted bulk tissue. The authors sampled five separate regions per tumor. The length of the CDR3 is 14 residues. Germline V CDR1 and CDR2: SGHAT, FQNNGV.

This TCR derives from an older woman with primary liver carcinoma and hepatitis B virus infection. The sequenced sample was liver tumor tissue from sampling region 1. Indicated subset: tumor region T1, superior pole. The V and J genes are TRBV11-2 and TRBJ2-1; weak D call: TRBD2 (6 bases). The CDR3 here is CASSIAGSLNEQFF. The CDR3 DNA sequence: TGTGCGAGCAGCATAGCCGGGAGTCTCAATGAGCAGTTCTTC.